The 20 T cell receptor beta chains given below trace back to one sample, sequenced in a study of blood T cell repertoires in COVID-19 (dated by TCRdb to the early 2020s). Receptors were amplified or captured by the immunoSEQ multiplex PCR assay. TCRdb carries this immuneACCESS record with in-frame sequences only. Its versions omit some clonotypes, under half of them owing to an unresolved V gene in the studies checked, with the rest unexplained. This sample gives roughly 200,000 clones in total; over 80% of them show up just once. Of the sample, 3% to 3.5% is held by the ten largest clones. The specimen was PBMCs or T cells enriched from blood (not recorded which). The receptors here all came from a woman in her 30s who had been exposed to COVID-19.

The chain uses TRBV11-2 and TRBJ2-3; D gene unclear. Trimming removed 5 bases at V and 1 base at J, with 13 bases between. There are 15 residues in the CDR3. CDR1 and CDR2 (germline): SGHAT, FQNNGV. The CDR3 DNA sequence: TGTGCCAGCAGCCCGATAGCTGGCGGCACAGATACGCAGTATTTT. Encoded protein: CASSPIAGGTDTQYF.

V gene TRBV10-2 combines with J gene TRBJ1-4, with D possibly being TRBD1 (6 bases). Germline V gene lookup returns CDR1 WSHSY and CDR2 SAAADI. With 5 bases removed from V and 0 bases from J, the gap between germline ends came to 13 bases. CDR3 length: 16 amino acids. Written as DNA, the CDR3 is TGCGCCAGCAGTAGCGGACAGAGTGCAACTAATGAAAAACTGTTTTTT. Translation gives CASSSGQSATNEKLFF.

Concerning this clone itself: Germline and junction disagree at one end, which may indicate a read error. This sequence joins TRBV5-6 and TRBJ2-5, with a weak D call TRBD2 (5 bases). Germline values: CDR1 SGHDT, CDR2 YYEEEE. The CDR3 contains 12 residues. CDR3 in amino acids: CASSSPLRVGHF. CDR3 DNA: TGTGCCAGCAGCTCACCTTTGCGGGTGGGCCACTTC.

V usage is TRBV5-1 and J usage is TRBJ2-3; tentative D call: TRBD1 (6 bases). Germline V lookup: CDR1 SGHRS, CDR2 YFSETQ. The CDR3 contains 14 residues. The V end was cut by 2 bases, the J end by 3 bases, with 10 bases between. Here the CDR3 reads CASSFRDTTDTQYF. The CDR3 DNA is TGCGCCAGCAGCTTCCGGGACACTACAGATACGCAGTATTTT.

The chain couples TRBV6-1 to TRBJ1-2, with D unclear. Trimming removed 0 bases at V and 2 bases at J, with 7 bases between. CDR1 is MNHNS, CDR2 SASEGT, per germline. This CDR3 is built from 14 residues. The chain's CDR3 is CASSEASQNYGYTF. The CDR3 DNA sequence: TGTGCCAGCAGTGAAGCTTCCCAGAACTATGGCTACACCTTC.

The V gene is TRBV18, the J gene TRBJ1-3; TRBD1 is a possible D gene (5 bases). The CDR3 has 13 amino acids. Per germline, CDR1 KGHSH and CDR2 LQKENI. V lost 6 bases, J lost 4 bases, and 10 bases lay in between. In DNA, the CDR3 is TGTGCCAGCTCTGGGGGGAACGGAAACACCATATATTTT. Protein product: CASSGGNGNTIYF.

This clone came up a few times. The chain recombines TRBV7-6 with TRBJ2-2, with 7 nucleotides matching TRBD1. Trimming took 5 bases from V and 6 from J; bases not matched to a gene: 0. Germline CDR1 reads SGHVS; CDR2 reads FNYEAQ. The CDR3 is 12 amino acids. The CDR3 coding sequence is TGTGCCAGCAGCGACAGGGCCGGGGAGCTGTTTTTT. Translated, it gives CASSDRAGELFF.

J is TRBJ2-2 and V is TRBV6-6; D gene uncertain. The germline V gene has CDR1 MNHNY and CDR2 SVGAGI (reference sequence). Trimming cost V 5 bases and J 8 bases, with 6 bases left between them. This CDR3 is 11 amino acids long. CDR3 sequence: CASSHGGELFF. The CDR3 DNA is TGTGCCAGCAGTCACGGGGGGGAGCTGTTTTTT.

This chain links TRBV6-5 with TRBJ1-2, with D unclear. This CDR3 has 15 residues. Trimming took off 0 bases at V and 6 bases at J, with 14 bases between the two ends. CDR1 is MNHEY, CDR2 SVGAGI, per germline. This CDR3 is CASSYSISVEDGYTF. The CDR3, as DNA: TGTGCCAGCAGTTACTCGATTTCCGTTGAGGATGGCTACACCTTC.

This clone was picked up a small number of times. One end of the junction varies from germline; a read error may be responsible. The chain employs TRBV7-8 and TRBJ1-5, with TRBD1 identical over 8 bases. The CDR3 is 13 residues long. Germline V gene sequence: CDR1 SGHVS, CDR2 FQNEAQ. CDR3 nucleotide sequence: TGTGCCAGCAGCTCCTCAAGGCGGGACAGGCTATCTTTT. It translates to CASSSSRRDRLSF.

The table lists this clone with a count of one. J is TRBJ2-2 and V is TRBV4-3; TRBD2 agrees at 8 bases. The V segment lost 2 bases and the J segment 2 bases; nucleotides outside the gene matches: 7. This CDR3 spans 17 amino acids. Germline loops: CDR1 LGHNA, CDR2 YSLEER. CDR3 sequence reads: CASSQIITSGNTGELFF. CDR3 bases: TGCGCCAGCAGCCAAATCATAACTAGCGGTAACACCGGGGAGCTGTTTTTT.

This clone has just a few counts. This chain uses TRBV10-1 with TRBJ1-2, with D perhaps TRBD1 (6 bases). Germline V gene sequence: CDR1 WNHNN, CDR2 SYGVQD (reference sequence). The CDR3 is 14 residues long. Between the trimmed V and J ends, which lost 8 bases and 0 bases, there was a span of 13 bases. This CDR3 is CASPRRGANYGYTF. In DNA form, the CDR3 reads TGCGCCAGCCCCCGCAGGGGAGCTAACTATGGCTACACCTTC.

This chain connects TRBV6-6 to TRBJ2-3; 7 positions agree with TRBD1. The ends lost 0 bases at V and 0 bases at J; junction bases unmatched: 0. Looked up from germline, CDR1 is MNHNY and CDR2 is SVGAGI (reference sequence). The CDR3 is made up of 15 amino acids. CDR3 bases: TGTGCCAGCAGTTACTCGACAGGGAGCACAGATACGCAGTATTTT. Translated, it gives CASSYSTGSTDTQYF.

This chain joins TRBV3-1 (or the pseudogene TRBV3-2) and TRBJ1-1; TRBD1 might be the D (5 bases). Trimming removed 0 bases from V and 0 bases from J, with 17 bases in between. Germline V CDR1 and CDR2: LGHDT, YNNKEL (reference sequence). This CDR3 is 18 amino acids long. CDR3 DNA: TGTGCCAGCAGCCAAGATTTCAGGGCGCGGGGGATGAACACTGAAGCTTTCTTT. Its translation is CASSQDFRARGMNTEAFF.

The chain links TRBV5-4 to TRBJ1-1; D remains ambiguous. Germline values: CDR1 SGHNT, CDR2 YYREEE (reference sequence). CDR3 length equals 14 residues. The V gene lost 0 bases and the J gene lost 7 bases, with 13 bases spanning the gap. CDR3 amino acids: CASSLGEGALEAFF. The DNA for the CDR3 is TGTGCCAGCAGCTTGGGGGAGGGTGCGCTTGAAGCTTTCTTT. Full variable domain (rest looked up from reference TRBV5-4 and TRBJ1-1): ETGVTQSPTHLIKTRGQQVTLRCSSQSGHNTVSWYQQALGQGPQFIFQYYREEENGRGNFPPRFSGLQFPNYSSELNVNALELDDSALYLCASSLGEGALEAFFGQGTRLTVV.

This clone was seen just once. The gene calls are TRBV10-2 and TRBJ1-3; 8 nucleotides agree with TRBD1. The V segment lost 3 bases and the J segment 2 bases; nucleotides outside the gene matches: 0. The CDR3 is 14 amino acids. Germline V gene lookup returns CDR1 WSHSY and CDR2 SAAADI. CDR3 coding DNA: TGCGCCAGCAGTGAACAGGGGGCTGGAAACACCATATATTTT. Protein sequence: CASSEQGAGNTIYF.

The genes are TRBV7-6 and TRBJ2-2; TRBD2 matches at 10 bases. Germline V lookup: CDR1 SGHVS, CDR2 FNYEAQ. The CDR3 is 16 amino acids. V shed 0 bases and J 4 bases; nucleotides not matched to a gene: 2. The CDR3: CASSLAVAGGTGELFF. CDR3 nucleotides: TGTGCCAGCAGCTTAGCGGTAGCGGGGGGCACCGGGGAGCTGTTTTTT. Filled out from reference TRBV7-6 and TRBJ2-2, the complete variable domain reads GAGVSQSPRYKVTKRGQDVALRCDPISGHVSLYWYRQALGQGPEFLTYFNYEAQQDKSGLPNDRFSAERPEGSISTLTIQRTEQRDSAMYRCASSLAVAGGTGELFFGEGSRLTVL.

The CDR3 reads CASSEFLAGGNTQYF. DNA for the CDR3: TGTGCCAGCAGTGAATTCCTAGCGGGGGGTAATACGCAGTATTTT. This chain joins TRBV2 and TRBJ2-3; 11 nucleotides match TRBD2. Germline lookup yields CDR1 SNHLY and CDR2 FYNNEI. The CDR3 runs to 15 residues. Trimming took 2 bases from V and 7 from J; bases not matched to a gene: 5.

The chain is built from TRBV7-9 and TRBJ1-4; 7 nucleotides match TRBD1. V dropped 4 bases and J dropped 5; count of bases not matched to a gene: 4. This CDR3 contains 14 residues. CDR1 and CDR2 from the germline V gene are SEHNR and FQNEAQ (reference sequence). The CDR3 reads CASSSGTVNEKLFF. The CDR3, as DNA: TGTGCCAGCAGCTCCGGGACAGTAAATGAAAAACTGTTTTTT. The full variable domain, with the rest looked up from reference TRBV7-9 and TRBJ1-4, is DTGVSQNPRHKITKRGQNVTFRCDPISEHNRLYWYRQTLGQGPEFLTYFQNEAQLEKSRLLSDRFSAERPKGSFSTLEIQRTEQGDSAMYLCASSSGTVNEKLFFGSGTQLSVL.

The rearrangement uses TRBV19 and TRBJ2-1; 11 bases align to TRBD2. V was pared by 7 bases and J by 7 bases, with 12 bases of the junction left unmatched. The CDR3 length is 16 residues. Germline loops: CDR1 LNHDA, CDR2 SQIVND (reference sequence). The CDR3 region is CASTPSLAGGRNEQFF. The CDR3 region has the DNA TGTGCCAGTACCCCTTCGTTAGCGGGGGGGCGTAATGAGCAGTTCTTC.